These 16 T cell receptor beta chains were all obtained from the same sample, sequenced in a study of blood T cell repertoires in COVID-19. Sequencing used immunoSEQ multiplex PCR; TCRdb keeps in-frame clones, though not all of them. The table records about 73,000 clones, 75% to 85% of them present only once. Sequencing was done on a sample of peripheral blood. Every receptor here comes from a woman aged 55 to 70 with acute or convalescent COVID-19.

The V gene is TRBV7-9, the J gene TRBJ1-2, with no clear D. Trimming pared 2 bases from V and 8 bases from J, leaving 6 bases between. CDR3 length: 11 residues. Germline V gene sequence: CDR1 SEHNR, CDR2 FQNEAQ (reference sequence). The CDR3 reads CASSLSEGYTF. CDR3 nucleotide sequence: TGTGCCAGCAGCTTATCGGAGGGCTACACCTTC.

The chain links TRBV19 to TRBJ1-2, with 8 bases matching TRBD1. The germline V gene has CDR1 LNHDA and CDR2 SQIVND (reference sequence). CDR3 length: 12 amino acids. J was trimmed by 8 bases and V by 5 bases; bases with no gene match: 4. The CDR3 here is CASSPRGLGYTF. The CDR3 bases are TGTGCCAGTAGTCCCAGGGGGCTCGGCTACACCTTC.

This clone has just one count. The V gene is TRBV18, the J gene TRBJ2-4; the match to TRBD1 covers 10 bases. Trimming cost V 6 bases and J 1 base; bases outside gene matches: 12. The CDR3 contains 18 residues. Per the germline V gene, CDR1 is KGHSH and CDR2 is LQKENI. CDR3 nucleotide sequence: TGTGCCAGCTCCCTCCGGGGACAGGGGTTAAGGGCCAAAAACATTCAGTACTTC. This codes for CASSLRGQGLRAKNIQYF.

The J gene is TRBJ2-7, the V gene TRBV6-5, with 8 bases identical to TRBD2. Germline loops: CDR1 MNHEY, CDR2 SVGAGI. V lost 4 bases and J lost 2; bases outside the gene matches: 7. The CDR3 is made up of 15 amino acids. This CDR3 is CASSLQAGAAYEQYF. For the CDR3, the DNA is TGTGCCAGCAGTTTACAAGCGGGGGCCGCCTACGAGCAGTACTTC.

The chain is built from TRBV20-1 and TRBJ1-2; D remains ambiguous. CDR1 DFQATT and CDR2 SNEGSKA come from the germline V gene (reference sequence). The CDR3 length is 11 residues. Trimming cost V 6 bases and J 1 base, with 6 bases left between them. CDR3 amino acids: CSAQVNYGYTF. In DNA form, the CDR3 reads TGCAGTGCCCAGGTTAACTATGGCTACACCTTC.

The CDR3 loop is CASSYRDTEAFF. CDR3 DNA sequence: TGTGCCAGCAGTTACAGGGACACTGAAGCTTTCTTT. The chain combines TRBV12-3 or TRBV12-4 with TRBJ1-1; tentative D call: TRBD1 (6 bases). Trimming removed 4 bases from V and 3 bases from J, with 6 bases in between. CDR3 length: 12 amino acids.

This clone was detected only once. This sequence joins TRBV7-3 and TRBJ2-2; unclear D gene. The CDR3 loop spans 14 amino acids. CDR1 is SGHTA and CDR2 is FQGTGA in the germline V gene. Trimming removed 1 base from V and 4 bases from J, with 7 bases in between. The CDR3 DNA reads as TGTGCCAGCAGCTTAAATGGGCGCACCGGGGAGCTGTTTTTT. The encoded protein is CASSLNGRTGELFF.

The chain links TRBV24-1 to TRBJ2-2; 8 nucleotides agree with TRBD2. Germline V lookup: CDR1 KGHDR, CDR2 SFDVKD. The CDR3 covers 15 residues. Trimming removed 5 bases from V and 4 bases from J; junction bases left unmatched: 5. CDR3 sequence (DNA): TGTGCCACCAGTGCGGCCGGGGGGGCCACCGGGGAGCTGTTTTTT. This encodes CATSAAGGATGELFF.

This clone was recorded once. The rearrangement joins TRBV3-1 (or the pseudogene TRBV3-2) to TRBJ2-1; D gene unclear. The CDR3 runs 16 residues. V dropped 0 bases and J dropped 0 bases, with 9 bases sitting between them. Germline V gene lookup returns CDR1 LGHDT and CDR2 YNNKEL (reference sequence). In DNA, the CDR3 is TGTGCCAGCAGCCAAGATGGGCTTTTCTCCTACAATGAGCAGTTCTTC. Amino acids: CASSQDGLFSYNEQFF.

CDR3 DNA sequence: TGCGCCAGCAGCCATGCCGGGACTAGCGGGGGGGCAAATGAGCAGTTCTTC. Its translation is CASSHAGTSGGANEQFF. The genes are TRBV5-1 and TRBJ2-1; TRBD2 matches 16 bases. Trimming removed 4 bases from V and 7 bases from J; junction bases left unmatched: 8. From germline, CDR1 is SGHRS and CDR2 YFSETQ. This CDR3 comprises 17 residues.

The chain has TRBV30 and TRBJ1-5; 8 positions match TRBD1. V was pared by 2 bases and J by 4 bases, with 7 bases of the junction left unmatched. Germline V gene data show CDR1 as GTSNPN and CDR2 as SVGIG (reference sequence). The CDR3 runs to 15 residues. The CDR3 DNA reads as TGTGCCTGGAGTACCCGACAGGGGATAAATCAGCCCCAGCATTTT. Residues: CAWSTRQGINQPQHF.

The CDR3 DNA is TGTGCCTGGAGTCGGGACAAGGGCGAGCAGTACTTC. Amino acids: CAWSRDKGEQYF. The chain couples TRBV30 to TRBJ2-7; TRBD1 might be the D (6 bases). Deletions cut 2 bases from V and 6 bases from J, with 11 bases between. Germline V CDR1 and CDR2: GTSNPN, SVGIG (reference sequence). The CDR3 extends over 12 amino acids. Filled out from reference TRBV30 and TRBJ2-7, the complete variable domain reads SQTIHQWPATLVQPVGSPLSLECTVEGTSNPNLYWYRQAAGRGLQLLFYSVGIGQISSEVPQNLSASRPQDRQFILSSKKLLLSDSGFYLCAWSRDKGEQYFGPGTRLTVT.

The chain couples TRBV6-1 to TRBJ2-3; possibly TRBD1 for D (6 bases). With 4 bases removed from V and 6 bases from J, the gap between germline ends came to 20 bases. Per germline, CDR1 MNHNS and CDR2 SASEGT. The CDR3 is made up of 16 amino acids. In nucleotides, the CDR3 is TGTGCCAGCAGTGGTCAGAGGGCAGGGGATATGGATACGCAGTATTTT. This encodes CASSGQRAGDMDTQYF.

The chain joins TRBV5-1 to TRBJ1-1; 7 positions agree with TRBD1. This CDR3 is built from 14 residues. V lost 0 bases, J lost 4 bases, and 3 bases stayed unmatched. Per the germline V gene, CDR1 is SGHRS and CDR2 is YFSETQ. CDR3 coding DNA: TGCGCCAGCAGCTTGGGTAACAGGGGCACTGAAGCTTTCTTT. Translation gives CASSLGNRGTEAFF.

The gene calls are TRBV9 and TRBJ1-3; D uncertain. Germline V gene sequence: CDR1 SGDLS, CDR2 YYNGEE. Trimming removed 4 bases at V and 1 base at J, with 6 bases between. The CDR3 loop spans 13 amino acids. The CDR3 DNA sequence: TGTGCCAGCAGCATGACTTCTGGAAACACCATATATTTT. Its translation: CASSMTSGNTIYF.

CDR3 bases: TGCGCCAGCAGCGGGGGGACAGGGGGCGAAGGCTACACCTTC. Amino acid sequence: CASSGGTGGEGYTF. The chain employs TRBV5-1 and TRBJ1-2, with 12 positions matching TRBD1. This CDR3 contains 14 residues. V dropped 4 bases and J dropped 8; count of bases not matched to a gene: 6. Germline CDR1 is SGHRS and CDR2 is YFSETQ.